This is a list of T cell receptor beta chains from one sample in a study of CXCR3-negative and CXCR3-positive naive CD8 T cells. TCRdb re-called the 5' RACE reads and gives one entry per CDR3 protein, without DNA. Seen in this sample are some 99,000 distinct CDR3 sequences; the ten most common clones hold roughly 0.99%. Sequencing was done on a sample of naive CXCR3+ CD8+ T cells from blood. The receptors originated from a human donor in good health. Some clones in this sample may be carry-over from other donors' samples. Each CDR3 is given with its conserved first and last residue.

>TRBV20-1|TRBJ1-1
CSASGQGDTEAFF
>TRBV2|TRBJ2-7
CASSGYGGLYEQYF
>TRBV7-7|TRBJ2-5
CASPWAAGAQETQYF
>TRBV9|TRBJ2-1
CASSAILAGDLNEQFF
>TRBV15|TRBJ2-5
CATSPHSGRGETQYF
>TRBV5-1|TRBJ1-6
CASRSGTAGNSPLHF
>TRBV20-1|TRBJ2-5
CSARPHRDSQETQYF
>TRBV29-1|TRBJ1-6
CSVFETGTLHF
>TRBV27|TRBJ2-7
CASSYFRPGLVDYEQYF
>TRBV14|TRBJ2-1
CASSLPPGNEQFF